This TCR beta chain was documented in a study of response to subunit inactivated influenza vaccine. One entry per CDR3 protein results from TCRdb running MiXCR on the RT-PCR reads. The table includes 600,000 to 700,000 distinct CDR3 sequences, around 15% detected once. The germline V gene has CDR1 SGHVS and CDR2 FQNEAQ. The J segment lost 4 bases and the V segment lost 4 bases, leaving 1 base of the junction unmatched. CDR3 length: 15 residues. The chain combines TRBV7-8 with TRBJ2-3; TRBD2 agrees at 14 bases. The specimen was PBMCs from blood, collected roughly 15 days before vaccination. The TCR comes from a man aged 50 to 59 who received an inactivated influenza vaccine. The CDR3 protein is CASSSGLAGADTQYF. The CDR3 DNA follows: TGTGCCAGCAGCTCGGGACTAGCGGGGGCAGATACGCAGTATTTT.